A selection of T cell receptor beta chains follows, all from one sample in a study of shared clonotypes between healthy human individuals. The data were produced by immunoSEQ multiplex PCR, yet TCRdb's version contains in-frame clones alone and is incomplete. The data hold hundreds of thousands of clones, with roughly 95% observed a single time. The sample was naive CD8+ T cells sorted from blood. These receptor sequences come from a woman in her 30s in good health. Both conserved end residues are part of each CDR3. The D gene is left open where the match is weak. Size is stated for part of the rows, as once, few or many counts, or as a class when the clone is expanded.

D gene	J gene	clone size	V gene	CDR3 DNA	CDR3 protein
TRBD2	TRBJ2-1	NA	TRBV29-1	TGCAGCGTTGCGGGGGCTAGCGGGGCCTACAATGAGCAGTTCTTC	CSVAGASGAYNEQFF
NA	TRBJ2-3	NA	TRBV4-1	TGCGCCAGCAGCCAAGAAGCCAGGAGGCCCACAGATACGCAGTATTTT	CASSQEARRPTDTQYF
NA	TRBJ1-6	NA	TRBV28	TGTGCCAGCAGTGGCGACAGAAATAATTCACCCCTCCACTTT	CASSGDRNNSPLHF
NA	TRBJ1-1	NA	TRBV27	TGTGCCAGCAGTTCCGAATATGAAGCTTTCTTT	CASSSEYEAFF
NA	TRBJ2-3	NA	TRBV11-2	TGTGCCAGCAGCGTAGGGGAGACTAGTCTGTCAGATACGCAGTATTTT	CASSVGETSLSDTQYF
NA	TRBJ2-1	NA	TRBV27	TGTGCCAGCAGTTTATACGGATCGGCCGATGAGCAGTTCTTC	CASSLYGSADEQFF
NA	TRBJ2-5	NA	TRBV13	TGTGCCAGCAGCCTCCTGGCAGAAGGGACCCAGTACTTC	CASSLLAEGTQYF
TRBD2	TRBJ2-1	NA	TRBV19	TGTGCCAGTAGTATAGGTACTAGCGGGCTATACAATGAGCAGTTCTTC	CASSIGTSGLYNEQFF
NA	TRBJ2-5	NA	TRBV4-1	TGCGCCAGCAGCCAAGTAGTGGGGAAAGAGACCCAGTACTTC	CASSQVVGKETQYF
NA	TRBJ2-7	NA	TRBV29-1	TGCAGCGTTGAGGACGGGGGCTCCTACGAGCAGTACTTC	CSVEDGGSYEQYF
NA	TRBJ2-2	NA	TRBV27	TGTGCCAGCATAGCTAGCGCCTACACCGGGGAGCTGTTTTTT	CASIASAYTGELFF
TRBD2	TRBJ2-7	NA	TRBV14	TGTGCCAGCAGCTCTCTAGCGGCGAGCTCCTACGAGCAGTACTTC	CASSSLAASSYEQYF
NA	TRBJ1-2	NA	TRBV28	TGTGCCAGCAGTTTAGAAAACGCATACTACTATGGCTACACCTTC	CASSLENAYYYGYTF
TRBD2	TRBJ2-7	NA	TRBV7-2	TGTGCCAGCAGTCAGTCTAGCGGGAGTTACGAGCAGTACTTC	CASSQSSGSYEQYF
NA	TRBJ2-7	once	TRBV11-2	TGTGCCAGCAGCTTAGTAAGCTCCGAGCAGTACTTC	CASSLVSSEQYF
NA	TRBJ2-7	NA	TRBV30	TGTGCCTGGAGTGTCGACAGTCACTACGAGCAGTACTTC	CAWSVDSHYEQYF
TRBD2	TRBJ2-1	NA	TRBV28	TGTGCCAGCAGTCCAGGACTAGCGGGAGTGCTTGGTGAGCAGTTCTTC	CASSPGLAGVLGEQFF
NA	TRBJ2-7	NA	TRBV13	TGTGCCAGCAGCTTAGCCGGCTACGAGCAGTACTTC	CASSLAGYEQYF
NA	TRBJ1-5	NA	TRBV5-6	TGTGCCAGCAGCTTGGGGTCCAGTATCAATCAGCCCCAGCATTTT	CASSLGSSINQPQHF
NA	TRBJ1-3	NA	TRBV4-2	TGTGCCAGCAGCCAAGATCCAGGGCTACCTGGAAACACCATATATTTT	CASSQDPGLPGNTIYF
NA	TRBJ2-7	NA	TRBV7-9	TGTGCCAGCAGCCCCTCGGCGGGAACAATGTACGAGCAGTACTTC	CASSPSAGTMYEQYF
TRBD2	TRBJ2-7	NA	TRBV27	TGTGCCAGCAGTCCGGGACTAACCTACGAGCAGTACTTC	CASSPGLTYEQYF
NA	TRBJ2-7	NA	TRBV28	TGTGCCAGCGATCATCCTCCCTCGGCAGGGATGTCCTACGAGCAGTACTTC	CASDHPPSAGMSYEQYF
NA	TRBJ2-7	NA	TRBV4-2	TGTGCCAGCAGCCAAGATACGGGCTCCTACGAGCAGTACTTC	CASSQDTGSYEQYF
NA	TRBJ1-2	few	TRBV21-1	TGTGCCAGCAGCATAGGACAGGGGGAGTTGAAGGATGGCTACACCTTC	CASSIGQGELKDGYTF
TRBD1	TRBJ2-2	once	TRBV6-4	TGTGCCAGCAGTGACAAGGACAGGGGGTCCGGGGAGCTGTTTTTT	CASSDKDRGSGELFF
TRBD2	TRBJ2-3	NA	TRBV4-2	TGTGCCAGCAGCCAAGATGTTCTAGCGGGAGACGATACGCAGTATTTT	CASSQDVLAGDDTQYF
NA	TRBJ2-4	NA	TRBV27	TGTGCCAGCTCTAACGGGTACATTCAGTACTTC	CASSNGYIQYF
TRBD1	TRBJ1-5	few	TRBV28	TGTGCCAGCAGTGGGACAGGGAGTTATAGCAATCAGCCCCAGCATTTT	CASSGTGSYSNQPQHF
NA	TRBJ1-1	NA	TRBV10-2	TGCGCCAGCAGTGAAACAGGTCTGGACACTGAAGCTTTCTTT	CASSETGLDTEAFF
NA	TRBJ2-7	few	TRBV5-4	TGTGCCAGCAGCGACGGCCCTTTCGAGCAGTACTTC	CASSDGPFEQYF
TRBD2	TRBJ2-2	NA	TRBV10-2	TGCGCCAGCAGGACTAGCGGGCCCACCGGGGAGCTGTTTTTT	CASRTSGPTGELFF
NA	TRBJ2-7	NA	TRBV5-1	TGCGCCAGCAGCCCTGCATGGGAGCCCTCCTACGAGCAGTACTTC	CASSPAWEPSYEQYF
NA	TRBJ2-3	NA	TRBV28	TGTGCCAGCAGACTTCTGACGGGAGAGAGGGGGACAGATACGCAGTATTTT	CASRLLTGERGTDTQYF
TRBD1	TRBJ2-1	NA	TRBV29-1	TGCAGCGTCCTGGGACAGGGAGTAAACAATGAGCAGTTCTTC	CSVLGQGVNNEQFF
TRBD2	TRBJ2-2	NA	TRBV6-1	TGTGCCAGCAGTGATAGCGGGAGCTGGACCGGGGAGCTGTTTTTT	CASSDSGSWTGELFF
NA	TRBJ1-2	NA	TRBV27	TGTGCCAGCAGTCGGGCAGGGGAAGACTATGGCTACACCTTC	CASSRAGEDYGYTF
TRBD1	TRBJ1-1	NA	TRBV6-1	TGTGCCAGCAGAAAGACAGGGACTGAAGCTTTCTTT	CASRKTGTEAFF
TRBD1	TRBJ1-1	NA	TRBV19	TGTGCCAGTAGTATACTTTTCCAGGGGGGTACGAACACTGAAGCTTTCTTT	CASSILFQGGTNTEAFF
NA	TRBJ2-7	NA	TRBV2	TGTGCCAGCAGTGAAGAGTGGGGGTCGACCCCCTCCTACGAGCAGTACTTC	CASSEEWGSTPSYEQYF
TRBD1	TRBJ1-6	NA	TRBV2	TGTGCCTCCGGGGGCGTGGACAGGGTTGATTCACCCCTCCACTTT	CASGGVDRVDSPLHF
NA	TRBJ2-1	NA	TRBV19	TGTGCCAGTAGTAGCAAAATAGCGGCATACTCCTACAATGAGCAGTTCTTC	CASSSKIAAYSYNEQFF
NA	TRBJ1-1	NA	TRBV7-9	TGTGCCAGCAGCTCGCCCGATGGAACCTCGGGTACTGAAGCTTTCTTT	CASSSPDGTSGTEAFF
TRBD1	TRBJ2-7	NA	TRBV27	TGTGCCAGCAGCCCCGGGACAGGGGGCCAGTACGAGCAGTACTTC	CASSPGTGGQYEQYF
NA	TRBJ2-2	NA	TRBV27	TGTGCCAGCAGTTCATGGACCGGGGAGCTGTTTTTT	CASSSWTGELFF
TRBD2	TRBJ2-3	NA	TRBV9	TGTGCCAGCAGCGTAGATGGGGCGGGGGTAGATACGCAGTATTTT	CASSVDGAGVDTQYF
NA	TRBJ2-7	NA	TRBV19	TGTGCCAGTAGTATAGCGGGGAAGTACGAGCAGTACTTC	CASSIAGKYEQYF
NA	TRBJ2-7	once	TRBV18	TGTGCCAGCTCACCGAATGGGCGGGAGCAGTACTTC	CASSPNGREQYF
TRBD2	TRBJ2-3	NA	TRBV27	TGTGCCAGCAGTAACCTAGGGTCCGTCGGACTAGCGAACATAGATACGCAGTATTTT	CASSNLGSVGLANIDTQYF
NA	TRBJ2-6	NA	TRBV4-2	TGTGCCAGCAGCCAAGAAGGGCCGAACTCTGGGGCCAACGTCCTGACTTTC	CASSQEGPNSGANVLTF
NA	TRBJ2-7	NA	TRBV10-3	TGTGCCATCAGTGACGCCTACGAGCAGTACTTC	CAISDAYEQYF
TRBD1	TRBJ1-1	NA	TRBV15	TGTGCCACTGCGGCCGGGACAGGGGGCTTTGAAGCTTTCTTT	CATAAGTGGFEAFF
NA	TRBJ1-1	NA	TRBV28	TGTGCCAGCAGTTTAGCGGGGGTTGGTGAAGCTTTCTTT	CASSLAGVGEAFF
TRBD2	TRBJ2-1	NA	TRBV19	TGTGCCAGTAGTATAGTTGAGGGACTAGCATTCAATGAGCAGTTCTTC	CASSIVEGLAFNEQFF
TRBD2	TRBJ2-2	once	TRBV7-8	TGTGCCAGCACCAGGGTACTAGCGGGCAAAACCTCAAACACCGGGGAGCTGTTTTTT	CASTRVLAGKTSNTGELFF
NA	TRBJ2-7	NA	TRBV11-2	TGTGCCAGCAGCTTATCAGGAAGCTCCGAGCAGTACTTC	CASSLSGSSEQYF
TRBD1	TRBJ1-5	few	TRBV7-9	TGTGCCAGCAGCTTAGCGCAGGGGGCGGAACAGCCCCAGCATTTT	CASSLAQGAEQPQHF
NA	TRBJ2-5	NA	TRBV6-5	TGTGCCAGCAGTTACTACGCGGACCAAGAGACCCAGTACTTC	CASSYYADQETQYF